The 10 T cell receptor beta chains below all came from one sample that was sequenced in a study of OX40 agonist ivuxolimab in advanced cancers. Here immunoSEQ multiplex PCR was the method, and the copy in TCRdb shows in-frame clones only, minus some. This sample has around 84,000 clones, with just over 90% found just once. This sample comprised CD4+ or CD8+ T cells sorted from blood, obtained in a trial of the OX40 agonist ivuxolimab. The receptors originated from an adult with an advanced solid tumor such as melanoma, head and neck, liver or kidney cancer.

CDR3 nucleotides: TGTGCCAGCAGCTTACAGGTAGTCCGGGAAAAACTGTTTTTT. It yields the protein CASSLQVVREKLFF. This rearrangement joins TRBV28 to TRBJ1-4, with D perhaps matching TRBD1 (5 bases). The germline V and J ends were trimmed by 6 bases and 8 bases, with 16 bases remaining between them. In germline, CDR1 is MDHEN, CDR2 SYDVKM. The length of the CDR3 is 14 residues.

The chain recombines TRBV7-9 with TRBJ2-2, with 14 bases aligning to TRBD2. Germline CDR1 reads SEHNR; CDR2 reads FQNEAQ (reference sequence). V trimming: 5 bases; J trimming: 9 bases; junction bases outside the gene matches: 8. The CDR3 loop spans 16 amino acids. CDR3 protein: CASSRVGTSGSWELFF. CDR3 DNA: TGTGCCAGCAGCCGAGTAGGGACTAGCGGGAGTTGGGAGCTGTTTTTT.

The chain links TRBV25-1 to TRBJ2-5; D uncertain. The CDR3 totals 12 residues. Germline CDR1 MGHDK, CDR2 SYGVNS. V was clipped by 4 bases and J by 4 bases, with 7 bases between them. The CDR3 sequence: CASSVVGETQYF. The CDR3 nucleotides are TGTGCCAGCAGTGTCGTGGGAGAGACCCAGTACTTC.

The chain employs TRBV7-8 and TRBJ2-1, with 7 bases lining up with TRBD2. Trimming at V came to 3 bases and at J to 5 bases, leaving 10 bases not matched to a gene. This CDR3 has 16 residues. CDR1 SGHVS and CDR2 FQNEAQ come from the germline V gene. CDR3 in DNA: TGTGCCAGCAGCTTCTCTTTGGGGGGGACGGACAATGAGCAGTTCTTC. It translates to CASSFSLGGTDNEQFF.

V and J are TRBV7-9 and TRBJ2-7; the match to TRBD1 covers 7 bases. In germline, CDR1 is SEHNR, CDR2 FQNEAQ (reference sequence). The CDR3 contains 15 residues. The trim removed 1 base at V and 5 bases at J, leaving 8 bases unmatched. DNA of the CDR3: TGTGCCAGCAGCTTAGGGGCAGGGGGTCCCAACGAGCAGTACTTC. Its protein is CASSLGAGGPNEQYF.

The chain combines TRBV6-5 with TRBJ2-7; D is undetermined. CDR1 is MNHEY and CDR2 is SVGAGI in the germline V gene. The CDR3 totals 13 residues. The ends were cut back, 2 bases at V and 6 bases at J, with 11 bases in the middle. CDR3 sequence (DNA): TGTGCCAGCAGTTACGGGCGTACCGGCGAGCAGTACTTC. Its protein product is CASSYGRTGEQYF.

The CDR3 DNA reads as TGTGCCAGCAGCTTAGCGGGCGGTGGAGGCACAGATACGCAGTATTTT. This encodes CASSLAGGGGTDTQYF. The genes are TRBV7-9 and TRBJ2-3; D unresolved. Germline V lookup: CDR1 SEHNR, CDR2 FQNEAQ (reference sequence). The CDR3 consists of 16 residues. The V end lost 0 bases, the J end lost 1 base, and 11 bases lay between the germline ends.

The chain carries TRBV11-3 and TRBJ2-1; 7 bases line up with TRBD2. J was trimmed by 15 bases and V by 0 bases; bases with no gene match: 14. CDR3 length equals 15 residues. Germline CDR1 reads SGHNT; CDR2 reads YENEEA. CDR3 loop: CASSLDQLAPLTRFF. CDR3 in DNA: TGTGCCAGCAGCTTAGATCAACTAGCGCCCCTCACGAGGTTCTTC.

In this sample, this clone turned up once. The DNA of the CDR3 is TGTGCCAGCAAGGGCGGTCTTTGGGGAGATACGCAGTATTTT. It specifies CASKGGLWGDTQYF. This chain uses TRBV28 with TRBJ2-3; D remains ambiguous. This CDR3 has 14 residues. Germline CDR1 MDHEN, CDR2 SYDVKM. Trimming removed 7 bases at V and 5 bases at J, with 16 bases between.

The CDR3 protein is CASSPQGSYYGYTF. DNA for the CDR3: TGTGCCAGCAGTCCACAGGGCTCCTACTATGGCTACACCTTC. V usage is TRBV2 and J usage is TRBJ1-2; D is perhaps TRBD1 (6 bases). Germline V gene data show CDR1 as SNHLY and CDR2 as FYNNEI. V lost 5 bases, J lost 3 bases, and 13 bases lay in between. This CDR3 is 14 amino acids long.